Following are 17 T cell receptor beta chains from one sample sequenced in a study of molecular identifiers for immune sequencing clone quantification. TCRdb used MiXCR to reprocess the PCR reads, holding one entry per CDR3 protein. The top ten hold 0.78% of the sample, which has about 630,000 distinct CDR3 sequences, 25% seen once. Sequenced input: naive CD8+ T cells from blood, with Jurkat cell RNA spiked in. The subset was: FACS-sorted CD8+CD4-CCR7+CD45RA+ naive T cells. Receptors were obtained from a human donor in good health. Some libraries in this study had Jurkat cell RNA spiked in.

In this sample, this clonotype turned up many times. This sequence joins TRBV28 and TRBJ2-3, with D perhaps TRBD1 (6 bases). V lost 6 bases to trimming and J lost 3 bases, with 16 bases between them. CDR3 length: 15 amino acids. Germline-derived CDR1 and CDR2 are MDHEN and SYDVKM. CDR3 DNA: TGTGCCAGCAGCCGGCCACAGGGAGCAACAGATACGCAGTATTTT. Amino acid sequence: CASSRPQGATDTQYF.

This chain links TRBV6-5 with TRBJ1-5, with D uncertain. Germline CDR1 MNHEY, CDR2 SVGAGI. The CDR3 sequence is 16 residues long. Trimming removed 5 bases from V and 0 bases from J, with 14 bases in between. The DNA for the CDR3 is TGTGCCAGCAGTCCCAGCAGTGTTTTTAGCAATCAGCCCCAGCATTTT. It yields the protein CASSPSSVFSNQPQHF.

This clonotype has only a few counts. This chain links TRBV6-2 or TRBV6-3 with TRBJ1-6; 7 bases map to TRBD1. Unmatched junction bases numbered 6, after V lost 6 bases and J lost 4 bases. This CDR3 is built from 15 residues. Germline CDR1 is MNHEY and CDR2 is SVGEGT. The CDR3 loop reads CASSHDREYNSPLHF. The CDR3, as DNA: TGTGCCAGCAGCCACGACAGGGAATATAATTCACCCCTCCACTTT.

This clonotype occurred a few times. V and J are TRBV6-6 and TRBJ2-3; D possibly corresponds to TRBD1 (6 bases). V lost 9 bases and J lost 2, with 18 bases in between. The CDR3 covers 15 residues. CDR1 and CDR2 (germline): MNHNY, SVGAGI (reference sequence). The CDR3 here is CASSDDRTYTDTQYF. CDR3 DNA sequence: TGTGCCAGTTCAGATGACAGGACCTACACAGATACGCAGTATTTT.

Worth noting for this clonotype: A much larger clone sits a single nucleotide away, making a read error possible. A read error is likely, as this CDR3 ends without the conserved phenylalanine or tryptophan. The V and J genes are TRBV4-3 and TRBJ2-2; D remains unclear. V was clipped by 3 bases and J by 6 bases, with 8 bases between them. Germline CDR1 and CDR2: LGHNA and YSLEER. This CDR3 contains 13 residues. CDR3 DNA sequence: TGCGCCAGCAGCCAGCTGGACCCCGGGGAGCTGTTTTCT. This sequence encodes CASSQLDPGELFS.

In its sample, this clonotype was seen a few times. The rearrangement links TRBV28 to TRBJ1-1, with 10 positions matching TRBD1. The CDR3 contains 16 residues. The V gene's germline CDR1 is MDHEN and CDR2 SYDVKM. V gave up 1 base and J gave up 4 bases; unmatched junction bases: 6. The CDR3, as DNA: TGTGCCAGCAGTTTATTGGAGACAGGGGGCTTCACTGAAGCTTTCTTT. It translates to CASSLLETGGFTEAFF.

This clonotype was counted many times. The chain carries TRBV7-9 and TRBJ2-2; D ambiguous. The CDR3 spans 15 residues. Trimming took off 6 bases at V and 1 base at J, with 12 bases between the two ends. Germline CDR1 is SEHNR and CDR2 is FQNEAQ (reference sequence). CDR3 sequence reads: CASSTAQRNTGELFF. Written as DNA, the CDR3 is TGTGCCAGCAGTACGGCTCAGCGGAACACCGGGGAGCTGTTTTTT. Combining the CDR3 with reference TRBV7-9 and TRBJ2-2 gives the whole variable domain DTGVSQNPRHKITKRGQNVTFRCDPISEHNRLYWYRQTLGQGPEFLTYFQNEAQLEKSRLLSDRFSAERPKGSFSTLEIQRTEQGDSAMYLCASSTAQRNTGELFFGEGSRLTVL.

This clonotype was seen repeatedly, ten times or more. The V gene is TRBV4-1, the J gene TRBJ2-3; possibly TRBD2 for D (6 bases). The germline CDR1 and CDR2 sequences are MGHRA and YSYEKL. V shed 5 bases and J shed 2 bases, with 17 bases lying between them. The CDR3 is made up of 16 amino acids. CDR3 sequence: CASSLIMTSPTDTQYF. CDR3 nucleotide sequence: TGCGCCAGCAGCTTAATAATGACTAGTCCCACAGATACGCAGTATTTT.

The table lists this clonotype with a few counts. The chain recombines TRBV27 with TRBJ2-7, with 10 bases matching TRBD1. Looked up from germline, CDR1 is MNHEY and CDR2 is SMNVEV (reference sequence). V dropped 3 bases and J dropped 6; count of bases not matched to a gene: 5. There are 14 residues in the CDR3. CDR3 region: CASSLGTGVTEQYF. The CDR3 DNA reads TGTGCCAGCAGTTTGGGGACAGGGGTCACCGAGCAGTACTTC.

This clonotype was recorded a few times. The V and J genes are TRBV6-2 or TRBV6-3 and TRBJ1-5, with unresolved D. Trimming took 0 bases from V and 0 from J, leaving 18 bases between them. The CDR3 covers 19 residues. CDR1 is MNHEY, CDR2 SVGEGT, per germline. This CDR3 is CASSYSGFGVGFSNQPQHF. The CDR3 DNA follows: TGTGCCAGCAGTTACTCTGGGTTCGGAGTGGGATTTAGCAATCAGCCCCAGCATTTT.

In the case of this clonotype: A much larger clonotype is one base distant, so this may be a read error. The conserved phenylalanine or tryptophan is not found at the CDR3 terminus, so this likely reflects a read error. The chain links TRBV4-3 to TRBJ2-7, with no clear D. The V gene's germline CDR1 is LGHNA and CDR2 YSLEER. Trimming shortened V by 0 bases and J by 3 bases, and 9 bases separated the two germline ends. The CDR3 is made up of 14 amino acids. The CDR3 sequence is CASSQDISVYEQYL. CDR3 bases: TGCGCCAGCAGCCAAGATATTAGTGTCTACGAGCAGTACTTG.

As concerns this clonotype: With a much larger clone just one base away, this may be a read error. The V gene is TRBV30, the J gene TRBJ2-3, with D perhaps matching TRBD1 (6 bases). The CDR3 is 13 residues long. Germline CDR1 reads GTSNPN; CDR2 reads SVGIG (reference sequence). Trimming removed 3 bases at V and 0 bases at J, with 7 bases between. The CDR3 reads CAWRDSSTDTQYF. CDR3 DNA: TGTGCCTGGAGGGACAGTAGCACAGATACGCAGTATTTT.

This clonotype showed up many times. This chain uses TRBV27 with TRBJ1-1, with TRBD1 matching over 8 bases. The CDR3 length is 15 residues. Unmatched junction bases numbered 9, after V lost 2 bases and J lost 7 bases. Per the germline V gene, CDR1 is MNHEY and CDR2 is SMNVEV (reference sequence). CDR3 region: CASSLGLRGPGEAFF. The CDR3 nucleotides are TGTGCCAGCAGTTTAGGTCTCAGGGGGCCGGGTGAAGCTTTCTTT.

In the case of this clonotype: Just one base apart from a much larger clone, this may be a read error. The rearrangement joins TRBV4-3 to TRBJ2-5; the match to TRBD1 covers 7 bases. The CDR3 runs 16 residues. The germline V gene has CDR1 LGHNA and CDR2 YSLEER. The CDR3 sequence is CASSQEVAGGLETQCF. CDR3 sequence (DNA): TGCGCCAGCAGCCAAGAGGTAGCAGGGGGTCTGGAGACCCAGTGCTTC.

To note about this clonotype: Sequence at one end of the junction differs from germline and may be a read error. This sequence joins TRBV7-6 and TRBJ2-5; 8 positions agree with TRBD1. CDR1 is SGHVS and CDR2 is FNYEAQ in the germline V gene. This CDR3 has 16 residues. CDR3 residues: CANSLGVRGPRETQYF. Here the CDR3 DNA reads TGTGCCAACAGCTTAGGAGTCAGGGGGCCGCGAGAGACCCAGTACTTC.

This clonotype was seen only a few times. This chain links TRBV20-1 with TRBJ2-5; D is perhaps TRBD2 (7 bases). CDR3 length: 15 amino acids. Trimming shortened V by 6 bases and J by 1 base, and 18 bases separated the two germline ends. Germline-derived CDR1 and CDR2 are DFQATT and SNEGSKA (reference sequence). This CDR3 reads CSAPLGGRRQETQYF. As DNA, the CDR3 is TGCAGTGCACCCTTGGGGGGGCGACGCCAAGAGACCCAGTACTTC.

This clonotype was picked up many times. This rearrangement joins TRBV6-6 to TRBJ2-3; 7 bases are shared with TRBD2. Trimming removed 0 bases from V and 0 bases from J; junction bases left unmatched: 6. CDR1 is MNHNY and CDR2 is SVGAGI in the germline V gene (reference sequence). The CDR3 sequence is 17 residues long. In DNA form, the CDR3 reads TGTGCCAGCAGTTACTCGATGACGGGAGGCAGCACAGATACGCAGTATTTT. Translating gives CASSYSMTGGSTDTQYF.